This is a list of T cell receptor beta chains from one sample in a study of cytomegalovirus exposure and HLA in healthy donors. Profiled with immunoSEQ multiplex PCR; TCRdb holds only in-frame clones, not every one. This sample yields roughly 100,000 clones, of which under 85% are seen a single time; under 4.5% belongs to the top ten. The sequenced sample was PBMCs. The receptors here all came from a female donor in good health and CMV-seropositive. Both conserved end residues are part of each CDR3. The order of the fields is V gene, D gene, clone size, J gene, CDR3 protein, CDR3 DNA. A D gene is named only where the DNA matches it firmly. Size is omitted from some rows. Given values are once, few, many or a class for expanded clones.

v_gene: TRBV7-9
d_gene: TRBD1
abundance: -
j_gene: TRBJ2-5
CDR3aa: CASSLGDRGAQETQYF
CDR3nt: TGTGCCAGCAGCTTAGGCGACAGGGGGGCGCAGGAGACCCAGTACTTC

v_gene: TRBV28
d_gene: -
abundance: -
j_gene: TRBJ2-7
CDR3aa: CASRSRGRFYEQYF
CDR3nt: TGTGCCAGCAGGTCCCGAGGCCGGTTCTACGAGCAGTACTTC

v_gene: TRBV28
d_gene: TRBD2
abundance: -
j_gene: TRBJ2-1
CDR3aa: CASSLGDLLAAPYNEQFF
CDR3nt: TGTGCCAGCAGTTTGGGGGACCTCCTAGCGGCCCCCTACAATGAGCAGTTCTTC

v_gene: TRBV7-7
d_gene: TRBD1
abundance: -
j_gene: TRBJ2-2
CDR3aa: CASSRRQGTGELFF
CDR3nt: TGTGCTAGCAGCCGCAGACAGGGCACCGGGGAGCTGTTTTTT

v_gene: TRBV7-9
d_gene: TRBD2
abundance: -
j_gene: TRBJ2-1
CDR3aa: CASSLRLAGGSFYNEQFF
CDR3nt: TGTGCCAGCAGCTTACGGCTAGCGGGAGGGAGCTTCTACAATGAGCAGTTCTTC

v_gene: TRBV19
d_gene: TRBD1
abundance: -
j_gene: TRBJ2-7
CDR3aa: CASSLRQGRYEQYF
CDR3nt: TGTGCCAGTTCGCTTAGACAGGGTCGCTACGAGCAGTACTTC

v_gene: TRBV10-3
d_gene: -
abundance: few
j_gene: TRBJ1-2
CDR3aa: CAIVRDTDYGYTF
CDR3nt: TGTGCCATCGTTAGAGACACAGACTATGGCTACACCTTC

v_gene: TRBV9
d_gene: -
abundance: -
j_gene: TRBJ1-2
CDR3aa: CASSAHGDYYGYTF
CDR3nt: TGTGCCAGCAGCGCCCATGGGGACTACTATGGCTACACCTTC

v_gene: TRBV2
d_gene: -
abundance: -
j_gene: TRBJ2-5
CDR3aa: CASSEARPYQETQYF
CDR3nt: TGTGCCAGCAGTGAAGCGCGTCCGTATCAAGAGACCCAGTACTTC

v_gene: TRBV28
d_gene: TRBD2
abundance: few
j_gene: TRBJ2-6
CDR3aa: CASSTLAGLSSGANVLTF
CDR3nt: TGTGCCAGCAGTACTCTAGCGGGCCTTTCCTCTGGGGCCAACGTCCTGACTTTC

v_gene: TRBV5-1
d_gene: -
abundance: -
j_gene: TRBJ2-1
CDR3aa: CASSLSGTHSYNEQFF
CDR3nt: TGCGCCAGCAGCTTGTCCGGGACACACTCCTACAATGAGCAGTTCTTC

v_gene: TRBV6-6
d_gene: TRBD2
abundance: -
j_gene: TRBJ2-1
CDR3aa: CASSYELAGYNEQFF
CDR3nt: TGTGCCAGCAGTTACGAACTAGCGGGGTACAATGAGCAGTTCTTC

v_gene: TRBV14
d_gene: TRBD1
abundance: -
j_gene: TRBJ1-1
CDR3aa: CASSQGTGYNTEAFF
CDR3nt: TGTGCCAGCAGCCAGGGGACAGGGTATAACACTGAAGCTTTCTTT

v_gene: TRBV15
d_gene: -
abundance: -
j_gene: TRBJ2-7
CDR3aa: CATSRSRTSSYEQYF
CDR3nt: TGTGCCACCAGCAGGAGCCGTACGAGCTCCTACGAGCAGTACTTC

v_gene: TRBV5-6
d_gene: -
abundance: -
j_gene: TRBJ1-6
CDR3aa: CASSLAGSSPLHF
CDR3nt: TGTGCCAGCAGCTTGGCAGGGTCTTCACCCCTCCACTTT

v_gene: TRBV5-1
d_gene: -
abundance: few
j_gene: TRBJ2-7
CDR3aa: CASSFSLSSYEQYF
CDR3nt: TGCGCCAGCAGCTTCTCCCTGAGCTCCTACGAGCAGTACTTC

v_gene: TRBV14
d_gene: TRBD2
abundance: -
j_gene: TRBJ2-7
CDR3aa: CASSHRTSGLYEQYF
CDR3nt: TGTGCCAGCAGCCACCGGACTAGCGGATTGTACGAGCAGTACTTC

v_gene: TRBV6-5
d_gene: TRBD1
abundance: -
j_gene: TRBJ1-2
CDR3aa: CASSSPRDRGLGYTF
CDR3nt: TGTGCCAGCAGTTCTCCGCGGGACAGGGGGCTTGGCTACACCTTC

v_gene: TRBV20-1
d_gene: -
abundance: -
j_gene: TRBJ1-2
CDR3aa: CSARESSGYTF
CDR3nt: TGCAGTGCTAGAGAGTCTAGTGGCTACACCTTC

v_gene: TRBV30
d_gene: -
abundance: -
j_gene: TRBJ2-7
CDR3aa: CAWRDAASGVTYEQYF
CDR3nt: TGTGCCTGGAGAGACGCTGCGAGCGGAGTAACCTACGAGCAGTACTTC

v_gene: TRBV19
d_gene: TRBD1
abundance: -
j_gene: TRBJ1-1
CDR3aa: CASSRQGIGMNTEAFF
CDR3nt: TGTGCCAGTAGTCGACAGGGAATCGGGATGAACACTGAAGCTTTCTTT

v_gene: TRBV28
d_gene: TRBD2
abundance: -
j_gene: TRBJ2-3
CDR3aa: CASPPTSSGRAGSTDTQYF
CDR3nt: TGTGCCAGCCCACCCACTTCTAGCGGGAGGGCCGGGAGCACAGATACGCAGTATTTT